The entry below describes one T cell receptor beta chain. Its antigen remains unknown. This sample is drawn from a study of cytomegalovirus exposure and HLA in healthy donors. Points from the study as a whole: Fewer N-insertions than the roughly 650-donor mean were reportedly shown by an Asian-associated ancestry cluster in a later analysis.

PCR was performed using 60 Vbeta and 13 Jbeta primers. Clones were read by immunoSEQ multiplex PCR, and TCRdb kept only the in-frame ones, dropping some. The table includes 200,000 to 250,000 clones, more than 65% detected once. V was trimmed by 5 bases and J by 5 bases, leaving 12 bases between them. Per germline, CDR1 SEHNR and CDR2 FQNEAQ (reference sequence). The CDR3 is made up of 13 amino acids. The TCR comes from a woman in her twenties or thirties in good health and CMV-seronegative. Specimen: PBMCs. This chain joins TRBV7-9 and TRBJ2-5; no firm D call. CDR3 DNA: TGTGCCAGCAGCCTCCCTAGAGAGGAGACCCAGTACTTC. The encoded protein is CASSLPREETQYF.